This passage covers 24 T cell receptor beta chains from one sample sequenced in a study of blood T cell repertoires in COVID-19. Measured with immunoSEQ multiplex PCR; TCRdb has only the in-frame clones, and not every one. The top ten hold about 16% of the sample, which has around 97,000 clones, approximately 90% seen once. Material for sequencing was peripheral blood. Source of these receptors: a human donor in a cohort sampled during active COVID-19.

CDR3 sequence (DNA): TGTGCCAGCAGGAAGGACAACCGACCAGAAAACATTCAGTACTTC. Its translation: CASRKDNRPENIQYF. J is TRBJ2-4 and V is TRBV5-4, with TRBD1 as a possible D gene (5 bases). Germline V gene data show CDR1 as SGHNT and CDR2 as YYREEE (reference sequence). This CDR3 is 15 amino acids long. V was shortened by 5 bases and J by 5 bases, with 17 bases between the two germline ends.

The V gene is TRBV12-3 or TRBV12-4, the J gene TRBJ1-4, with D hard to call. The CDR3 consists of 12 residues. The ends were cut back, 5 bases at V and 8 bases at J, with 9 bases in the middle. The CDR3 nucleotides are TGTGCCAGCAGTCCAGGTTCCGAAAAACTGTTTTTT. Translating it yields CASSPGSEKLFF.

The chain recombines TRBV4-2 with TRBJ2-1; D is undetermined. Germline-derived CDR1 and CDR2 are LGHNA and YNFKEQ. V was clipped by 4 bases and J by 0 bases, with 13 bases between them. The CDR3 totals 16 residues. The DNA for the CDR3 is TGTGCCAGCAGCCTATACAGAGAATACTCCTACAATGAGCAGTTCTTC. It codes for CASSLYREYSYNEQFF.

The chain uses TRBV13 and TRBJ1-2, with TRBD1 matching 9 bases. The V gene's germline CDR1 is PRHDT and CDR2 FYEKMQ (reference sequence). With 5 bases clipped from V and 4 bases from J, the junction kept 5 bases outside the gene matches. The CDR3 covers 14 residues. Here the CDR3 DNA reads TGTGCCAGCAGCCCGGGACAGGGCGGCTATGGCTACACCTTC. Translation gives CASSPGQGGYGYTF.

This clone has just one count. The rearrangement uses TRBV2 and TRBJ1-1, with unresolved D. Germline lookup yields CDR1 SNHLY and CDR2 FYNNEI. The CDR3 totals 13 residues. V lost 5 bases and J 2 bases, leaving 9 bases between the germline ends. The DNA for the CDR3 is TGTGCCAGCAGTACAACAGTTAACACTGAAGCTTTCTTT. Protein sequence: CASSTTVNTEAFF.

The V gene is TRBV4-3, the J gene TRBJ2-1; D is undetermined. The CDR3 consists of 16 residues. The ends were cut back, 2 bases at V and 8 bases at J, with 19 bases in the middle. CDR1 LGHNA and CDR2 YSLEER come from the germline V gene. CDR3 coding DNA: TGCGCCAGCAGCCAAAGTTTTGCGGTTAGAGTCGATGAGCAGTTCTTC. It translates to CASSQSFAVRVDEQFF.

This chain uses TRBV4-3 with TRBJ2-7; maybe TRBD1 (6 bases). Germline loops: CDR1 LGHNA, CDR2 YSLEER. Trimming removed 0 bases from V and 2 bases from J, with 11 bases in between. This CDR3 is built from 15 residues. This chain's CDR3 is CASSQDLGHPYEQYF. The CDR3 DNA is TGCGCCAGCAGCCAAGATCTGGGACACCCCTACGAGCAGTACTTC.

In nucleotides, the CDR3 is TGTGCCAGCAGCTTAAGGGACAGGGTTGTAGATGGCTACACCTTC. Amino acids: CASSLRDRVVDGYTF. V and J are TRBV7-9 and TRBJ1-2; 9 bases match TRBD1. The CDR3 sequence is 15 residues long. After removal of 2 bases from V and 6 bases from J, the junction contained 7 bases not matched to a gene. The germline CDR1 and CDR2 sequences are SEHNR and FQNEAQ (reference sequence).

V and J are TRBV9 and TRBJ2-1, with TRBD2 matching 7 bases. Germline values: CDR1 SGDLS, CDR2 YYNGEE. Losses at the gene ends were 4 bases for V and 2 bases for J; bases not matched to a gene: 9. This CDR3 region has 16 residues. The CDR3 spells CASSSPPSGPYNEQFF. The CDR3 DNA follows: TGTGCCAGCAGCTCCCCGCCTAGCGGTCCCTACAATGAGCAGTTCTTC. The variable domain in full, completed from reference TRBV9 and TRBJ2-1, reads DSGVTQTPKHLITATGQRVTLRCSPRSGDLSVYWYQQSLDQGLQFLIQYYNGEERAKGNILERFSAQQFPDLHSELNLSSLELGDSALYFCASSSPPSGPYNEQFFGPGTRLTVL.

This chain joins TRBV28 and TRBJ2-1; a weak D match, TRBD1 (5 bases). Trimming removed 3 bases from V and 2 bases from J, with 8 bases in between. Germline-derived CDR1 and CDR2 are MDHEN and SYDVKM. The CDR3 extends over 14 amino acids. Here the CDR3 DNA reads TGTGCCAGCAGTTTCAGGGTCCCCTACAATGAGCAGTTCTTC. Translated, it gives CASSFRVPYNEQFF. Full variable domain (missing parts from reference TRBV28 and TRBJ2-1): DVKVTQSSRYLVKRTGEKVFLECVQDMDHENMFWYRQDPGLGLRLIYFSYDVKMKEKGDIPEGYSVSREKKERFSLILESASTNQTSMYLCASSFRVPYNEQFFGPGTRLTVL.

The chain is built from TRBV29-1 and TRBJ1-4; D remains ambiguous. The ends were cut back, 4 bases at V and 0 bases at J, with 9 bases in the middle. The CDR3 consists of 14 residues. Germline V gene data show CDR1 as SQVTM and CDR2 as ANQGSEA. The CDR3 region has the DNA TGCAGCGTTGCTAATAAATCAACTAATGAAAAACTGTTTTTT. Translating it yields CSVANKSTNEKLFF.

CDR3 region: CASRGLAANTGELFF. For the CDR3, the DNA is TGTGCCAGTAGAGGACTAGCGGCGAACACCGGGGAGCTGTTTTTT. V gene TRBV6-5 combines with J gene TRBJ2-2; 10 positions match TRBD2. In germline, CDR1 is MNHEY, CDR2 SVGAGI. This CDR3 spans 15 amino acids. The trim removed 9 bases at V and 0 bases at J, leaving 4 bases unmatched.

This chain uses TRBV7-3 with TRBJ1-1; TRBD1 is a possible D gene (6 bases). The ends were cut back, 5 bases at V and 2 bases at J, with 9 bases in the middle. Per the germline V gene, CDR1 is SGHTA and CDR2 is FQGTGA. CDR3 length: 13 amino acids. The DNA for the CDR3 is TGTGCCAGCAGCAAGGACAGAAACACTGAAGCTTTCTTT. Residues: CASSKDRNTEAFF. Looking up the rest from reference TRBV7-3 and TRBJ1-1 gives the full variable domain: GAGVSQTPSNKVTEKGKYVELRCDPISGHTALYWYRQSLGQGPEFLIYFQGTGAADDSGLPNDRFFAVRPEGSVSTLKIQRTERGDSAVYLCASSKDRNTEAFFGQGTRLTVV.

This clone came up a few times. The rearrangement links TRBV7-2 to TRBJ2-7; 11 bases line up with TRBD2. Germline CDR1 SGHTA, CDR2 FQGNSA. V was pared by 1 base and J by 0 bases, with 8 bases of the junction left unmatched. The CDR3 totals 18 residues. The CDR3 region is CASSLVGLAGGSSYEQYF. The CDR3 region has the DNA TGTGCCAGCAGCTTAGTAGGCCTAGCGGGAGGTAGCTCCTACGAGCAGTACTTC.

As to this clone: At the DNA level, this CDR3 is encoded by other sequences in the same sample as well. The chain employs TRBV7-9 and TRBJ2-1, with D possibly matching TRBD2 (5 bases). This CDR3 has 12 amino acids. The germline V gene encodes CDR1 SEHNR and CDR2 FQNEAQ (reference sequence). V was clipped by 6 bases and J by 3 bases, with 6 bases between them. The CDR3 nucleotides read TGTGCCAGCAGTCGGGACTACAATGAGCAGTTCTTC. Translating it yields CASSRDYNEQFF.

The chain couples TRBV19 to TRBJ2-3; D is unresolved. The CDR3 contains 13 residues. Germline lookup yields CDR1 LNHDA and CDR2 SQIVND (reference sequence). With 2 bases removed from V and 4 bases from J, the gap between germline ends came to 7 bases. The CDR3 spells CASSISRADTQYF. CDR3 sequence (DNA): TGTGCCAGTAGTATATCCCGGGCAGATACGCAGTATTTT.

This rearrangement joins TRBV30 to TRBJ1-2; D is perhaps TRBD1 (6 bases). Trimming stripped 2 bases from V and 4 bases from J, with 8 bases between. The germline CDR1 and CDR2 sequences are GTSNPN and SVGIG (reference sequence). This CDR3 contains 12 residues. The CDR3 DNA sequence: TGTGCCTGGAGTACAGGGCCCTATGGCTACACCTTC. Translated, it gives CAWSTGPYGYTF.

This clone was seen only once. The rearrangement uses TRBV4-2 and TRBJ2-3; D is perhaps TRBD1 (5 bases). CDR1 is LGHNA and CDR2 is YNFKEQ in the germline V gene. The CDR3 has 13 amino acids. The V and J ends lost 3 bases and 2 bases respectively, with 6 bases between them. CDR3 region: CASSQTDTDTQYF. CDR3 nucleotides: TGTGCCAGCAGCCAGACAGACACAGATACGCAGTATTTT.

J is TRBJ2-1 and V is TRBV19, with 10 positions matching TRBD1. Germline V lookup: CDR1 LNHDA, CDR2 SQIVND (reference sequence). Losses at the gene ends were 10 bases for V and 8 bases for J; bases not matched to a gene: 11. The CDR3 contains 14 residues. The CDR3 nucleotides read TGTGCCACCACGGGGGACAGGGGTAGCGATGAGCAGTTCTTC. It is translated as CATTGDRGSDEQFF.

CDR3 protein: CAWGMNTEAFF. The CDR3 DNA sequence: TGTGCCTGGGGCATGAACACTGAAGCTTTCTTT. This chain connects TRBV30 to TRBJ1-1, with D unresolved. V was trimmed by 5 bases and J by 0 bases, leaving 4 bases between them. This CDR3 comprises 11 residues. Germline values: CDR1 GTSNPN, CDR2 SVGIG (reference sequence).

The rearrangement joins TRBV4-1 to TRBJ1-6; 9 bases match TRBD1. Looked up from germline, CDR1 is MGHRA and CDR2 is YSYEKL. This CDR3 has 15 amino acids. V was pared by 0 bases and J by 11 bases, with 5 bases of the junction left unmatched. The CDR3 here is CASSQEDRDRAPLHF. The DNA of the CDR3 is TGCGCCAGCAGCCAAGAAGACCGGGACAGGGCACCCCTCCACTTT.

V and J are TRBV18 and TRBJ1-6; 7 bases fit TRBD1. The CDR3 is 14 amino acids. V lost 5 bases to trimming and J lost 6 bases; unmatched junction nucleotides: 4. Germline CDR1 KGHSH, CDR2 LQKENI. CDR3 protein: CASSEQGGNSPLHF. Written as DNA, the CDR3 is TGTGCCAGCTCAGAGCAGGGGGGTAATTCACCCCTCCACTTT.

The rearrangement joins TRBV28 to TRBJ2-5; D unclear. This CDR3 is 11 amino acids long. The V end was cut by 1 base, the J end by 7 bases, with 4 bases between. Germline V gene lookup returns CDR1 MDHEN and CDR2 SYDVKM. The CDR3 protein is CASSLYGTQYF. CDR3 DNA sequence: TGTGCCAGCAGTTTATACGGGACCCAGTACTTC.

CDR3 DNA: TGCGCCAGCAGACAGGGCGCAACTAATGAAAAACTGTTTTTT. Protein product: CASRQGATNEKLFF. The chain combines TRBV5-1 with TRBJ1-4; D is perhaps TRBD1 (6 bases). This CDR3 comprises 14 residues. Germline CDR1 reads SGHRS; CDR2 reads YFSETQ. V lost 5 bases to trimming and J lost 0 bases, with 8 bases between them.